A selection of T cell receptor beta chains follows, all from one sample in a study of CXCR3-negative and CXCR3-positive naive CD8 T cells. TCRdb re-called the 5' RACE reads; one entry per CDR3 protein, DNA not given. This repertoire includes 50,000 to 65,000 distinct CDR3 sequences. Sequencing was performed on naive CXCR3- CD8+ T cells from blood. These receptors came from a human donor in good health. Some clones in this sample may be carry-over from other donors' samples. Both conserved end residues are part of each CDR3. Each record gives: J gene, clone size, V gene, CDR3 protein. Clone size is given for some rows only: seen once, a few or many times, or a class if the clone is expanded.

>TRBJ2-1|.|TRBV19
CASSIGGNEQFF
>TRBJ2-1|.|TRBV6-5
CASSYSGFNEQFF
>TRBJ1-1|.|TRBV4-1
CASSQEPGYTEAFF
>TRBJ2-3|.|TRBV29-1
CSVAGQGATDTQYF
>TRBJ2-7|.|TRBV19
CASSGTGVYEQYF
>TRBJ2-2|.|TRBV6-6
CASSYSRGRVTGELFF
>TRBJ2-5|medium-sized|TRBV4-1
CASSQGLGGAKETQYF
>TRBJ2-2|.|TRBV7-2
CASSSLIDRQVIFAGELFF
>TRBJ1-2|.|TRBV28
CASSVGVWEDGYTF
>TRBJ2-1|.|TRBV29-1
CSVEPGQHSYNEQFF
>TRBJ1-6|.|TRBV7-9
CASSLVTGRPPLHF
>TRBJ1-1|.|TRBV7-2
CASSLERYTGITEAFF
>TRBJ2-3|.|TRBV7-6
CASSLGNRGGADTQYF
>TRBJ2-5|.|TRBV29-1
CSAGRSDYQETQYF
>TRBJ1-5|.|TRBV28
CASSLMGAGQGYQPQHF
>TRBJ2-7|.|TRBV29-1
CSVELRGDRLPYEQYF
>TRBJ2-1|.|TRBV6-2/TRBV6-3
CASTVSGGLALNEQFF
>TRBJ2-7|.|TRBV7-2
CASSQISGGGLYF
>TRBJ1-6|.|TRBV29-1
CSVVWPGRVALHF
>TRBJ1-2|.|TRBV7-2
CASSSTGTNYGYTF
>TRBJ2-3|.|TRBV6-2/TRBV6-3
CASSYVGRPDTQYF
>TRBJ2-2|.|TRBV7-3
CASRSAGDGELFF
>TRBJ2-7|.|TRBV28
CASSGIKGSYEQYF
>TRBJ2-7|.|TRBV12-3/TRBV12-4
CASSLWGRGEQYF
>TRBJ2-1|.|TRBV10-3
CAISVSSSYNEQFF
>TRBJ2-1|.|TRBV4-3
CASSQGSEGYNEQFF
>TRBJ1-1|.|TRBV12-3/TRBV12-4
CASSLTGVRMNTEAFF